The clone carrying this T cell receptor (beta chain) was found many times. The antigen is undetermined. This CDR3 has 13 amino acids. Germline lookup yields CDR1 MNHEY and CDR2 SMNVEV (reference sequence). The V gene lost 8 bases and the J gene lost 4 bases, with 14 bases spanning the gap. The data are from a study of molecular identifiers for immune sequencing clone quantification. Study-wide points: Clones with over 20 RNA copies captured over 97% of effector molecules but under 1% of naive ones.

In preparing bulk TCR libraries, previously described methods and listed TCR primers were used. One entry per CDR3 protein results from TCRdb running MiXCR on the PCR reads. The sample includes some 320,000 distinct CDR3 sequences, over 20% of them seen just once. The sorting of naive CD8 T cells used the CD8+CD4-CCR7+CD45RA+ phenotype. This rearrangement joins TRBV27 to TRBJ1-1, with D uncertain. The clonotype originates from a human donor in good health. Some libraries in this study had Jurkat cell RNA spiked in. The source material was naive CD8+ T cells from blood, with Jurkat cell RNA spiked in. Subset specified: FACS-sorted CD8+CD4-CCR7+CD45RA+ naive T cells. CDR3 residues: CASHFFPGTEAFF. The DNA for the CDR3 is TGTGCCAGCCATTTTTTTCCGGGCACTGAAGCTTTCTTT.